This T cell receptor (beta chain) stems from a study of blood T cell repertoires in COVID-19. About the research overall: Some COVID-19 samples were acute and others convalescent; all came from the United States, Italy and Spain. Sample material is recorded as cDNA or gDNA derived from T cells, B-cell-depleted T cells, or PBMCs.

As processed by the authors: Amplified reference gene primers provided the basis for estimating nucleated cell counts. TCRdb's copy holds only in-frame clones and misses some; the assay was immunoSEQ multiplex PCR. V and J calls and clone size are given by that table; D and trimming were obtained from the DNA. The sample contains 120,000 or so clones, approximately 83% of which appear only once. Germline CDR1 MDHEN, CDR2 SYDVKM. The CDR3 consists of 12 residues. V lost 8 bases, J lost 9 bases, and 16 bases lay in between. The chain recombines TRBV28 with TRBJ1-2, with unresolved D. This TCR was recovered from a woman of 80 years or more with acute or convalescent COVID-19. Source material: peripheral blood. Here the CDR3 reads CASSKEANSYTF. DNA of the CDR3: TGTGCCAGCTCTAAAGAGGCGAATAGCTACACCTTC.